This T cell receptor (beta chain) was identified during a study of T-cell reconstitution after alpha-beta-depleted transplantation in children. CDR3 length: 14 amino acids. Trimming shortened V by 2 bases and J by 4 bases, and 10 bases separated the two germline ends. Germline V lookup: CDR1 SGHRS, CDR2 YFSETQ. This clonotype was counted ten times or more. Unique molecular identifiers were incorporated into the prepared TCRbeta library. From the PCR reads, TCRdb called clonotypes with MiXCR, one entry per CDR3 protein. The sample holds more than 150,000 distinct CDR3 sequences, approximately 7% seen once.

This material consisted of PBMCs from the stem cell graft donor, taken from the stem cell graft. This clonotype was sampled from a human donor who donated a stem cell graft to a child with Wiskott-Aldrich syndrome. The chain employs TRBV5-1 and TRBJ2-1; D might be TRBD2 (6 bases). The CDR3 nucleotides are TGCGCCAGCAGCTTTGGGGACTCATACAATGAGCAGTTCTTC. Translation gives CASSFGDSYNEQFF.